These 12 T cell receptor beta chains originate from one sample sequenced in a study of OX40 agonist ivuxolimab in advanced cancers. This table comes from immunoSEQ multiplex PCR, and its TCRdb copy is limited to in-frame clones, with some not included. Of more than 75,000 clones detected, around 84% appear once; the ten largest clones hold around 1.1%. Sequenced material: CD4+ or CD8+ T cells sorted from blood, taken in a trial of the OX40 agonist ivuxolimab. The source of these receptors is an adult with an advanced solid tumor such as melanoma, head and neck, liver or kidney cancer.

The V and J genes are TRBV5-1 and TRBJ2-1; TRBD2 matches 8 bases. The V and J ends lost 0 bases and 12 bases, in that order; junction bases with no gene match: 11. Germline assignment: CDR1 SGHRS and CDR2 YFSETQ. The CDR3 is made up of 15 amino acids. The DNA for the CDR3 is TGCGCCAGCAGCTTGGATGGGACTAGTTTTTATGGGCAGTTCTTC. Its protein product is CASSLDGTSFYGQFF.

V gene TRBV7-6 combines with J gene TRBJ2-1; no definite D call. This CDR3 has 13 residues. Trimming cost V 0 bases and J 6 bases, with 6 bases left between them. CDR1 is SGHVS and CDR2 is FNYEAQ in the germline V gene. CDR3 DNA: TGTGCCAGCAGCTTAGCCCAAGTCAATGAGCAGTTCTTC. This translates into CASSLAQVNEQFF.

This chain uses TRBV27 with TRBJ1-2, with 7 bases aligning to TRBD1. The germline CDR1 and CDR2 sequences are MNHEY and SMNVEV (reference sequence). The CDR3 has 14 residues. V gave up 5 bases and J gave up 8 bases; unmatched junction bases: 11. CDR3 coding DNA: TGTGCCAGCAGTGAGGGACAGTACCTCGGCGGCTACACCTTC. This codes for CASSEGQYLGGYTF.

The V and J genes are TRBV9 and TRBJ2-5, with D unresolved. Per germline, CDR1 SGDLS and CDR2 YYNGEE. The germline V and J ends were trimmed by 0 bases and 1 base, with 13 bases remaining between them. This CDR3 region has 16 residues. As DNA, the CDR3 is TGTGCCAGCAGCGTAGCAGGCTGGCCGGGCCAAGAGACCCAGTACTTC. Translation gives CASSVAGWPGQETQYF.

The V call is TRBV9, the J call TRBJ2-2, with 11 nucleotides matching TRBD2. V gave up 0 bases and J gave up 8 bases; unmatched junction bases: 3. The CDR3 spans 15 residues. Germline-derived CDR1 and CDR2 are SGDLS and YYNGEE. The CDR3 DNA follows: TGTGCCAGCAGCGTAGGACTAGCGGGGATAGGGGAGCTGTTTTTT. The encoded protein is CASSVGLAGIGELFF.

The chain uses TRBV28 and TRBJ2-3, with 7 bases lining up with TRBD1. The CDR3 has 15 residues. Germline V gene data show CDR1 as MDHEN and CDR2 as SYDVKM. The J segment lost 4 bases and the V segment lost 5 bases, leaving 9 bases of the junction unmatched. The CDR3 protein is CASSQRQGHPDTQYF. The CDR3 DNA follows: TGTGCCAGCAGTCAGAGACAGGGCCACCCAGATACGCAGTATTTT.

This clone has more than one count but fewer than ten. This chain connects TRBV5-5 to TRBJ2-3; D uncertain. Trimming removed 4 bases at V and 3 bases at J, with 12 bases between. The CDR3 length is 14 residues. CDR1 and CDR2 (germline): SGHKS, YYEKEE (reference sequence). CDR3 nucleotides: TGTGCCAGCAGCCCAAATATGGTAACAGATACGCAGTATTTT. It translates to CASSPNMVTDTQYF. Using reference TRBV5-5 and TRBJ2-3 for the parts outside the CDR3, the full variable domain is DAGVTQSPTHLIKTRGQQVTLRCSPISGHKSVSWYQQVLGQGPQFIFQYYEKEERGRGNFPDRFSARQFPNYSSELNVNALLLGDSALYLCASSPNMVTDTQYFGPGTRLTVL.

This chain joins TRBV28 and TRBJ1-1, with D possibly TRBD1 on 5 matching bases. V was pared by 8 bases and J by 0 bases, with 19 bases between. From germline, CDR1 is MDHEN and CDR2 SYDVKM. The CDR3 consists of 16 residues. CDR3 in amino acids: CASLPRRGWMNTEAFF. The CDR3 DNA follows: TGTGCCAGCCTCCCCCGAAGGGGATGGATGAACACTGAAGCTTTCTTT.

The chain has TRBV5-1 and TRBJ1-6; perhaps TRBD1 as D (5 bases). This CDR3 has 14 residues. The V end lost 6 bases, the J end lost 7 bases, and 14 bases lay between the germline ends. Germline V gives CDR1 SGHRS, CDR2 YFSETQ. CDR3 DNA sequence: TGCGCCAGCACATATACGGGGGAGAATTCACCCCTCCACTTT. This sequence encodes CASTYTGENSPLHF.

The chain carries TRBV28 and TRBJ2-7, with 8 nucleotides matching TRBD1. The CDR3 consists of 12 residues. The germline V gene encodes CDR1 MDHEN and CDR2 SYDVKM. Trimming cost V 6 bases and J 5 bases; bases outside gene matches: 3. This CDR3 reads CASRGQVDEQYF. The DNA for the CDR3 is TGTGCCAGCAGGGGACAGGTTGACGAGCAGTACTTC.

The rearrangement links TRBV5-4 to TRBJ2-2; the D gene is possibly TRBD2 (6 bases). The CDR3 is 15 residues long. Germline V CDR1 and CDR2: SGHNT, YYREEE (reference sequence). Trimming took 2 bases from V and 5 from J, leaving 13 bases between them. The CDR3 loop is CASSLGSAGTGELFF. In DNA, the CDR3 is TGTGCCAGCAGCTTAGGGTCCGCGGGGACCGGGGAGCTGTTTTTT.

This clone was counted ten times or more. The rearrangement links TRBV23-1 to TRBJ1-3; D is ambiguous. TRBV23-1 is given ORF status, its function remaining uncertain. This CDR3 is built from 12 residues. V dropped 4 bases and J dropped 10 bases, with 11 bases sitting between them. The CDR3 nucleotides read TGCGCCAGCAGTCGTCCGGGGTCGACCATATATTTT. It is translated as CASSRPGSTIYF.